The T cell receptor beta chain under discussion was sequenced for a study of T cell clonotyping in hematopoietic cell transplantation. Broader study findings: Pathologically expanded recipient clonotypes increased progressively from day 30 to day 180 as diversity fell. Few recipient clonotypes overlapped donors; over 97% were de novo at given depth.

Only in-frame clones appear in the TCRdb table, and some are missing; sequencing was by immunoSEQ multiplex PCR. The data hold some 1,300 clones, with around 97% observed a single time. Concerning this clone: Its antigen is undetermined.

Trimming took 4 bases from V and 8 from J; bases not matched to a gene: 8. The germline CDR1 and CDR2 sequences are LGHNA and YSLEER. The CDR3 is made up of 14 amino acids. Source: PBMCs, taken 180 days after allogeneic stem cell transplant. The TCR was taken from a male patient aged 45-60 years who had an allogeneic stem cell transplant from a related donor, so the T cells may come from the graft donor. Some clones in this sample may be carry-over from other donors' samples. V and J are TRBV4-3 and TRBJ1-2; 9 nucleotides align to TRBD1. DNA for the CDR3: TGCGCCAGCAGCCCGCAGGGACAGGGAGGAGGCTACACCTTC. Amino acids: CASSPQGQGGGYTF.